The entry that follows covers one T cell receptor (beta chain) sequence. Antigen: not known. Here immunoSEQ multiplex PCR was the method, and the copy in TCRdb shows in-frame clones only, minus some. The data hold roughly 150,000 clones, with roughly 91% observed a single time. This entry comes from a study of T cell responses to AZD1222 COVID-19 vaccine. Pooled samples include second doses given at about 4 or 12 weeks. The study's findings and limits: Donors were mostly white British, more females; clonal diversity possibly underestimated. Vaccine-associated CD4 TCRs ranged over spike, dominating at 160-218 and 743-854.

This receptor was identified in an adult who received the AZD1222 COVID-19 vaccine. Sequencing was performed on peripheral blood, taken 28 days after the second AZD1222 dose.

Here the CDR3 reads CAGSRTSGTDTQYF. In DNA, the CDR3 is TGTGCCGGATCAAGGACTAGCGGCACAGATACGCAGTATTTT. The V gene is TRBV2, the J gene TRBJ2-3; 9 nucleotides match TRBD2. The CDR3 runs 14 residues. The V gene's germline CDR1 is SNHLY and CDR2 FYNNEI. The J segment lost 1 base and the V segment lost 11 bases, leaving 7 bases of the junction unmatched.